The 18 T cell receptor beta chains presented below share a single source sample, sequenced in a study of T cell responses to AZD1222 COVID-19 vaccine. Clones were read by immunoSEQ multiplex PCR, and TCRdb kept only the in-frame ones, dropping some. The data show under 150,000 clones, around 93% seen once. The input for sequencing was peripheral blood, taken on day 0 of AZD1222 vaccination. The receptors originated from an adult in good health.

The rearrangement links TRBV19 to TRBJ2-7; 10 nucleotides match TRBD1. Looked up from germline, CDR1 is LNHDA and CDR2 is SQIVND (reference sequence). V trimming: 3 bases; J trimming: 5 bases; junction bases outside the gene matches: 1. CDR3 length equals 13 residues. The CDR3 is CASSMDRGDEQYF. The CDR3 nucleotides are TGTGCCAGTAGTATGGACAGGGGGGACGAGCAGTACTTC.

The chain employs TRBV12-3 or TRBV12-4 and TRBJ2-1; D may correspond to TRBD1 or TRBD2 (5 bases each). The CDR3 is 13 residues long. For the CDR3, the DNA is TGTGCAACCTCCGGGACCCCTTACAATGAGCAGTTCTTC. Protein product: CATSGTPYNEQFF.

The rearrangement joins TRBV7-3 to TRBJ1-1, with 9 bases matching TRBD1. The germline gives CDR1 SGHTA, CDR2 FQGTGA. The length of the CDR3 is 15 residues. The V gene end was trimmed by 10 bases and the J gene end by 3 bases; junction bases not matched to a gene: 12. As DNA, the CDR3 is TGTGCCACCGGCGACAGGGGGATTGAGGACACTGAAGCTTTCTTT. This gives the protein CATGDRGIEDTEAFF.

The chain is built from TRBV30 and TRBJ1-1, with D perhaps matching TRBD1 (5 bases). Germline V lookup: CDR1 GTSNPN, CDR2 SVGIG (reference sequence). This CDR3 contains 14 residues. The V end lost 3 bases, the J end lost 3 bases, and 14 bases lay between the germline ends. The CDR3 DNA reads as TGTGCCTGGAGCCTAAACCGGGGGTACACTGAAGCTTTCTTT. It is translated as CAWSLNRGYTEAFF. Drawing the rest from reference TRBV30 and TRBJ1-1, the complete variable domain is SQTIHQWPATLVQPVGSPLSLECTVEGTSNPNLYWYRQAAGRGLQLLFYSVGIGQISSEVPQNLSASRPQDRQFILSSKKLLLSDSGFYLCAWSLNRGYTEAFFGQGTRLTVV.

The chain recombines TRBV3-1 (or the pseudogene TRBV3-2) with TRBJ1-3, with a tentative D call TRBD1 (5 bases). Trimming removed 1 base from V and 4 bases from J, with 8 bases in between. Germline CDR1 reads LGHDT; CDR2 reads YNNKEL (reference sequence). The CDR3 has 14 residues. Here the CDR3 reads CASSQVGGGNTIYF. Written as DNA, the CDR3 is TGTGCCAGCAGCCAAGTGGGGGGAGGAAACACCATATATTTT.

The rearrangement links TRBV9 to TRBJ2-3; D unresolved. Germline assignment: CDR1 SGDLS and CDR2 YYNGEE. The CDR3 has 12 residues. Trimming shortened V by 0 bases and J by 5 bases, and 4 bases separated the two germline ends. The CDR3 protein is CASSVAEDTQYF. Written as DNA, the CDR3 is TGTGCCAGCAGCGTAGCGGAAGATACGCAGTATTTT. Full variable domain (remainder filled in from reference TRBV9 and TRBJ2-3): DSGVTQTPKHLITATGQRVTLRCSPRSGDLSVYWYQQSLDQGLQFLIQYYNGEERAKGNILERFSAQQFPDLHSELNLSSLELGDSALYFCASSVAEDTQYFGPGTRLTVL.

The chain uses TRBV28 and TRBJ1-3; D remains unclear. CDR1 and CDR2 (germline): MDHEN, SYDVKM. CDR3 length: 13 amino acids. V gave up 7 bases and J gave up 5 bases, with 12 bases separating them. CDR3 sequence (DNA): TGTGCCAGCACAGTTGGCCGAAGAAACACCATATATTTT. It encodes CASTVGRRNTIYF.

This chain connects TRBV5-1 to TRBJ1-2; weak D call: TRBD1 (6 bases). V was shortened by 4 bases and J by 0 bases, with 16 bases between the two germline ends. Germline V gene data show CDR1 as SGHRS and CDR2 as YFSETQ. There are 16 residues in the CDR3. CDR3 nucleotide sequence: TGCGCCAGCAGCCCGAACTGGGGGCCTTCTAACTATGGCTACACCTTC. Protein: CASSPNWGPSNYGYTF.

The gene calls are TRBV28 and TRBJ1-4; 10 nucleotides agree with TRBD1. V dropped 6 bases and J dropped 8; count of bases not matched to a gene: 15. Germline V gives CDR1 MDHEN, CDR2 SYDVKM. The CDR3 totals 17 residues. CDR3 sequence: CASSFRDRGMSDEKLFF. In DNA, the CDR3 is TGTGCCAGCAGCTTCCGGGACAGGGGTATGTCAGACGAAAAACTGTTTTTT.

The CDR3 loop reads CASSFLDQPQHF. The CDR3 bases are TGTGCCAGCAGTTTCCTAGATCAGCCCCAGCATTTT. J is TRBJ1-5 and V is TRBV27, with D hard to call. V shed 3 bases and J shed 5 bases, with 5 bases lying between them. Looked up from germline, CDR1 is MNHEY and CDR2 is SMNVEV (reference sequence). This CDR3 contains 12 residues.

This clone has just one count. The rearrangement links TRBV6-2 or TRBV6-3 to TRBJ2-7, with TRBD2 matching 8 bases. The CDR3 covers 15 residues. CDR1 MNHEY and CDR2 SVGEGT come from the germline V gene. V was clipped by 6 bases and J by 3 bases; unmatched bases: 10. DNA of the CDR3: TGTGCCAGCAGCCACCCCGAGCGGGAGCACTACGAGCAGTACTTC. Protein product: CASSHPEREHYEQYF.

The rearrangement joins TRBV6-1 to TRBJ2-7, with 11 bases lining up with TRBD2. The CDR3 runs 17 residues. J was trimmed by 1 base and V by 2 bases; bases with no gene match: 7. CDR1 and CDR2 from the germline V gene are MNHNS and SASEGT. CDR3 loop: CASSEWSLAGGSYEQYF. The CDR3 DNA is TGTGCCAGCAGTGAATGGTCCCTAGCGGGGGGTTCCTACGAGCAGTACTTC.

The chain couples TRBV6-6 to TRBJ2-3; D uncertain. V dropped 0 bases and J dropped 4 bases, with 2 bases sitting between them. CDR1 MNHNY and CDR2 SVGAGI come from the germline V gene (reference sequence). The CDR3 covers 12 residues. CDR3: CASSYSSDTQYF. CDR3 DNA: TGTGCCAGCAGTTACTCGTCAGATACGCAGTATTTT.

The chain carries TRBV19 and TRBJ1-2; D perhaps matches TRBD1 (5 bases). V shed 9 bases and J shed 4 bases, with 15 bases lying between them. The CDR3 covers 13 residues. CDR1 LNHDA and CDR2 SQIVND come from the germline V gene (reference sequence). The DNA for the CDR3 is TGTGCCAGCCTCCCAGGGATTACCTATGGCTACACCTTC. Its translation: CASLPGITYGYTF.

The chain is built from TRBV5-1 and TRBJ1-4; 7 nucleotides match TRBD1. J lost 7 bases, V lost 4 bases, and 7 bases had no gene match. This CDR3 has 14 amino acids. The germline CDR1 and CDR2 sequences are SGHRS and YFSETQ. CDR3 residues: CASSTTGYSEKLFF. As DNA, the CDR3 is TGCGCCAGCAGCACGACAGGGTACTCTGAAAAACTGTTTTTT.

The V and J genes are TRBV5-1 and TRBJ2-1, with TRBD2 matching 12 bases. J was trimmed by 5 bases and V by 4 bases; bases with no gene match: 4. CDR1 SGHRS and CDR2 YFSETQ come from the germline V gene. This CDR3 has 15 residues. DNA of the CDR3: TGCGCCAGCAGCGATGGACTAGCGGGACACAATGAGCAGTTCTTC. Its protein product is CASSDGLAGHNEQFF.

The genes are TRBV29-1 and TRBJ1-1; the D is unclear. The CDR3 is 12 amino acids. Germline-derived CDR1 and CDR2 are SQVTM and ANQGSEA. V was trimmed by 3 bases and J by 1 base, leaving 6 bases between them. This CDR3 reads CSVDLENTEAFF. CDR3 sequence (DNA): TGCAGCGTTGATTTAGAGAACACTGAAGCTTTCTTT. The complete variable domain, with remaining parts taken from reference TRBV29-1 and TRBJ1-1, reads SAVISQKPSRDICQRGTSLTIQCQVDSQVTMMFWYRQQPGQSLTLIATANQGSEATYESGFVIDKFPISRPNLTFSTLTVSNMSPEDSSIYLCSVDLENTEAFFGQGTRLTVV.

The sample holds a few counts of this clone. The chain's CDR3 is CASSVGDRGYEQYF. CDR3 DNA sequence: TGTGCCAGCAGCGTAGGGGACAGGGGTTACGAGCAGTACTTC. The chain has TRBV9 and TRBJ2-7, with 10 bases identical to TRBD1. Losses at the gene ends were 0 bases for V and 4 bases for J; bases not matched to a gene: 1. The CDR3 sequence is 14 residues long. Germline V gives CDR1 SGDLS, CDR2 YYNGEE.